This T cell receptor beta chain was identified during a study of cytomegalovirus exposure and HLA in healthy donors. Study context: In a previous analysis, approximately 110 million unique TCR beta sequences were found from 150 million to 200 million T cells.

The primer mix had 60 Vbeta and 13 Jbeta primers. Using immunoSEQ multiplex PCR, the repertoire was profiled, and TCRdb retains in-frame clones only, with some absent. The sample carries under 200,000 clones, about four fifths recorded once. Points on this clone: The junction does not match germline at one end; this may be a read error.

Looked up from germline, CDR1 is SGDLS and CDR2 is YYNGEE. The CDR3 is 12 amino acids. This sequence joins TRBV9 and TRBJ1-2; tentatively, D is TRBD1 (5 bases). The TCR originated in a woman in her twenties or thirties in good health and CMV-seropositive. Specimen: PBMCs. CDR3 loop: CASSSGGPYLQF. DNA for the CDR3: TGTGCCAGCAGCTCCGGGGGACCCTACTTACAATTC. Drawing the rest from reference TRBV9 and TRBJ1-2, the complete variable domain is DSGVTQTPKHLITATGQRVTLRCSPRSGDLSVYWYQQSLDQGLQFLIQYYNGEERAKGNILERFSAQQFPDLHSELNLSSLELGDSALYFCASSSGGPYLQFGSGTRLTVV.